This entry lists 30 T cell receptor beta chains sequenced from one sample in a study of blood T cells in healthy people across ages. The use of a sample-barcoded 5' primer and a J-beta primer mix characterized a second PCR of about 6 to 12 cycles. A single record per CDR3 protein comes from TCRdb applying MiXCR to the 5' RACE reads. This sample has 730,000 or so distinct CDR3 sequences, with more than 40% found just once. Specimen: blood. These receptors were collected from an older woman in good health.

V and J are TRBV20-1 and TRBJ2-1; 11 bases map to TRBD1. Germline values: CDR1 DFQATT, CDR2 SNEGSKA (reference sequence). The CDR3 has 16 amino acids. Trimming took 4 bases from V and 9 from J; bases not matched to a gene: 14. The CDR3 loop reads CSANIPGTGGTREQFF. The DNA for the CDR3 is TGCAGTGCTAATATACCCGGGACAGGGGGAACCCGTGAGCAGTTCTTC.

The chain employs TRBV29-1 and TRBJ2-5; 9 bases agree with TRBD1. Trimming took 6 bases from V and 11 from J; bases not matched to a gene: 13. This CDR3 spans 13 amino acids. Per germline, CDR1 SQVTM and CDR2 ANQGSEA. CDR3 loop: CSVRDRVYNEQYF. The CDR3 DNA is TGCAGCGTCCGGGACAGGGTCTACAATGAGCAGTACTTC.

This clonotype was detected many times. The CDR3 loop reads CSAREGERYGYTF. As DNA, the CDR3 is TGCAGTGCTAGAGAGGGGGAGCGCTATGGCTACACCTTC. J is TRBJ1-2 and V is TRBV20-1, with TRBD1 as a possible D gene (5 bases). Germline-derived CDR1 and CDR2 are DFQATT and SNEGSKA (reference sequence). V lost 0 bases to trimming and J lost 4 bases, with 9 bases between them. The CDR3 length is 13 residues.

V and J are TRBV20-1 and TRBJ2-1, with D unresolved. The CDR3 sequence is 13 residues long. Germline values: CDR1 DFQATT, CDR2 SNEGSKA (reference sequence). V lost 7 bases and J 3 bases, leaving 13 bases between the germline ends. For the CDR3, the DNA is TGCAGTGGGGTTGCGGCCCACTACAATGAGCAGTTCTTC. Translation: CSGVAAHYNEQFF.

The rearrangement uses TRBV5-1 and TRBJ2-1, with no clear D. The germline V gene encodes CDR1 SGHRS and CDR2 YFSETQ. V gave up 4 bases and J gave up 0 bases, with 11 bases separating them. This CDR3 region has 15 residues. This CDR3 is CASSPLGYSYNEQFF. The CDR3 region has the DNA TGCGCCAGCAGCCCCCTAGGGTACTCCTACAATGAGCAGTTCTTC. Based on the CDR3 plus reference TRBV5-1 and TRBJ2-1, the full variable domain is KAGVTQTPRYLIKTRGQQVTLSCSPISGHRSVSWYQQTPGQGLQFLFEYFSETQRNKGNFPGRFSGRQFSNSRSEMNVSTLELGDSALYLCASSPLGYSYNEQFFGPGTRLTVL.

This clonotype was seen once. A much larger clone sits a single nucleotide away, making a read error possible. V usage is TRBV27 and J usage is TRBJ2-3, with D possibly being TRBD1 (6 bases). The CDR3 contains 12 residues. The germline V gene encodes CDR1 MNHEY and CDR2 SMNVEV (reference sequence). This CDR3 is CASSYRADTLYF. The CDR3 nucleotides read TGTGCCAGCAGTTACAGGGCAGATACGCTGTATTTT.

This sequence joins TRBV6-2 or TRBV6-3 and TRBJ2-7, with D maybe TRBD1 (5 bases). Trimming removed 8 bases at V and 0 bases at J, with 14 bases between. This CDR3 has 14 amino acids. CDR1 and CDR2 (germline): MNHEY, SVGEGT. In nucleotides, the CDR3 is TGTGCCAGCGCCAGAGACAGTCCCTCCTACGAGCAGTACTTC. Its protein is CASARDSPSYEQYF.

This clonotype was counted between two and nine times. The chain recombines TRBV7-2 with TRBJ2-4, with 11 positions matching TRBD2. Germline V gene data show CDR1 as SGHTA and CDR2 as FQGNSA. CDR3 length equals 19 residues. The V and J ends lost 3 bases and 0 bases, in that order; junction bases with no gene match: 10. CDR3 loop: CASSFLGLAGGVAKNIQYF. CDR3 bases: TGTGCCAGCAGCTTCTTAGGGCTAGCGGGAGGAGTAGCCAAAAACATTCAGTACTTC.

The CDR3, as DNA: TGTGCCTGGAGTGTCGGCCAGAACACAGATACGCAGTATTTT. The encoded protein is CAWSVGQNTDTQYF. This chain links TRBV30 with TRBJ2-3; D remains unclear. The V and J ends lost 0 bases and 2 bases respectively, with 9 bases between them. The CDR3 sequence is 14 residues long. Germline V lookup: CDR1 GTSNPN, CDR2 SVGIG (reference sequence).

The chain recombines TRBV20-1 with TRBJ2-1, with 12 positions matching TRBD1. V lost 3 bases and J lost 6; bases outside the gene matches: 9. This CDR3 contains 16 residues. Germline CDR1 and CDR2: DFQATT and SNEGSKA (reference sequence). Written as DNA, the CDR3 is TGCAGTGCTAGCGGGGACAGGGGGCGAGTAAGCAATGAGCAGTTCTTC. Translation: CSASGDRGRVSNEQFF.

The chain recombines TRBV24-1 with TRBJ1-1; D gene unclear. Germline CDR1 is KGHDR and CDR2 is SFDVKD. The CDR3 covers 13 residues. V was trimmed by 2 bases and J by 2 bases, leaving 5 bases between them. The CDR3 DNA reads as TGTGCCACCAGTGATTCTATAAACACTGAAGCTTTCTTT. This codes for CATSDSINTEAFF.

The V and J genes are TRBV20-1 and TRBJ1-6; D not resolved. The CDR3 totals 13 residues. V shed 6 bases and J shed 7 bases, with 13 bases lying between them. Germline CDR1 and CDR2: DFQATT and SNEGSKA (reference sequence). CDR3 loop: CSAGGYLNSPLHF. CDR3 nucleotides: TGCAGTGCGGGAGGGTATTTGAATTCACCCCTCCACTTT.

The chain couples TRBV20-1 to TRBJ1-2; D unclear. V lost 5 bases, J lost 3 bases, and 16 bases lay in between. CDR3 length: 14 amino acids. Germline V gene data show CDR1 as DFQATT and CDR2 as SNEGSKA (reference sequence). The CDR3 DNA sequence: TGCAGTGCTTCGACCCCGGACGGACACTATGGCTACACCTTC. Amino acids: CSASTPDGHYGYTF.

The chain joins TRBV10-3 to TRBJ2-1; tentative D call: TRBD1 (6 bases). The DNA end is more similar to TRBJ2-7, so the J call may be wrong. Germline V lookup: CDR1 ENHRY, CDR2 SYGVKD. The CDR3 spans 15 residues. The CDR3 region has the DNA TGTGCTACCAACGTCCAGGGGAGCTCCTACAATGAGCAGTACTTC. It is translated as CATNVQGSSYNEQYF.

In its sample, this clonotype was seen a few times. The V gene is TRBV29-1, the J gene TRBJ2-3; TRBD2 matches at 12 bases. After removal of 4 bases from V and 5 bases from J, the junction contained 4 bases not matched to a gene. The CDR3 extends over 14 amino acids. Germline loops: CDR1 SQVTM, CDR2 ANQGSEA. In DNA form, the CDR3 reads TGCAGCGTTGGCTCTAGCGGGAGGGGAGATACGCAGTATTTT. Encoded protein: CSVGSSGRGDTQYF.

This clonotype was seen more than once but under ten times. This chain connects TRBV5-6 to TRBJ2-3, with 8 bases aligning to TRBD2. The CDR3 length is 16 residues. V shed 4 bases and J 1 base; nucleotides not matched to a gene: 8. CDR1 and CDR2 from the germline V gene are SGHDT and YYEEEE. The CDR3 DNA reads TGTGCCAGCAGCACCCGGGGGGGGTTTGGCACAGATACGCAGTATTTT. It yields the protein CASSTRGGFGTDTQYF.

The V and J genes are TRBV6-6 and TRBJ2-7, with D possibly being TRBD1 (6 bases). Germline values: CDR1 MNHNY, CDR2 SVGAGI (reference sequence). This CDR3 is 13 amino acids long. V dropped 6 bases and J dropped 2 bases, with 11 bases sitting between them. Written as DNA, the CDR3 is TGTGCCAGCAGCCGGGGACACACCTACGAGCAGTACTTC. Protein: CASSRGHTYEQYF.

CDR3 amino acids: CSAIPGGVETQYF. The DNA of the CDR3 is TGCAGTGCTATACCAGGGGGGGTAGAGACCCAGTACTTC. J is TRBJ2-5 and V is TRBV20-1; D possibly uses TRBD1 or TRBD2 (7 bases each). The CDR3 has 13 residues. From germline, CDR1 is DFQATT and CDR2 SNEGSKA (reference sequence). The ends were cut back, 4 bases at V and 4 bases at J, with 13 bases in the middle.

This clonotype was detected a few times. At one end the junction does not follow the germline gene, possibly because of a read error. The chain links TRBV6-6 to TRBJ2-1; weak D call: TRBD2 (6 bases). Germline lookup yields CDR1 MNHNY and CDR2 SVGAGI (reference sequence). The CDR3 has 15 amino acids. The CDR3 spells CASSLGGASDNEQFF. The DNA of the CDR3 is TGTGCCAGCAGTTTGGGGGGAGCCTCCGACAATGAGCAGTTCTTC.

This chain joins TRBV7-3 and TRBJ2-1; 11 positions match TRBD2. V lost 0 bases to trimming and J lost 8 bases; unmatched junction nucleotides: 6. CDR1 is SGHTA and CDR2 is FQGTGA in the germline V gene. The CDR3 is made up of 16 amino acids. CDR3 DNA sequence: TGTGCCAGCAGCTTAACACCTAGCGGGAGGCAGGATGAGCAGTTCTTC. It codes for CASSLTPSGRQDEQFF.

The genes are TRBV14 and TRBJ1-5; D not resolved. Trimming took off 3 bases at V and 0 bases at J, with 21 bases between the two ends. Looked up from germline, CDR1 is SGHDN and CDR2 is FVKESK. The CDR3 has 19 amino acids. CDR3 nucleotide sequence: TGTGCCAGCAGCCAGTTCTACCCCGGACGGAATTATAGCAATCAGCCCCAGCATTTT. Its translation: CASSQFYPGRNYSNQPQHF.

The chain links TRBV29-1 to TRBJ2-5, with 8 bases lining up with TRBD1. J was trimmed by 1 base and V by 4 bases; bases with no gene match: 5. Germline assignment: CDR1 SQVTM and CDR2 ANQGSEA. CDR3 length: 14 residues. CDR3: CSVVPGGAQETQYF. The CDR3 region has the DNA TGCAGCGTTGTACCAGGGGGCGCCCAAGAGACCCAGTACTTC.

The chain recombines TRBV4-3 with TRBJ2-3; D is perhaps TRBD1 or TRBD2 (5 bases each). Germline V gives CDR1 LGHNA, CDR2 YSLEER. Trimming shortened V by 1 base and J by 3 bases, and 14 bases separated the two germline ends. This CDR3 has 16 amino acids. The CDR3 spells CASSQGWGSGTDTQYF. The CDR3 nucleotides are TGCGCCAGCAGCCAAGGCTGGGGGTCAGGGACAGATACGCAGTATTTT.

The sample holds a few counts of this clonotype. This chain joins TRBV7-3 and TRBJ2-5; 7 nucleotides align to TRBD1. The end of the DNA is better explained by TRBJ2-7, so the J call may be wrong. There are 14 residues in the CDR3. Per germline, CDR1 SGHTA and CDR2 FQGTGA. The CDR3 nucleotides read TGTGCCAGCGCCTCGCGTAAGGGGGCGGCCGAGCAGTACTTC. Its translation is CASASRKGAAEQYF.

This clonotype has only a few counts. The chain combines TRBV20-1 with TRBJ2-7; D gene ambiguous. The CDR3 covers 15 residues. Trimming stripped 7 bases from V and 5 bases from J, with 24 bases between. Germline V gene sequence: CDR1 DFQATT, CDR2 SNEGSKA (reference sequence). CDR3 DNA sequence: TGCAGTGTTTCGGGTCCGGGCCGTTGCATCCACGAGCAGTACTTC. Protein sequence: CSVSGPGRCIHEQYF.

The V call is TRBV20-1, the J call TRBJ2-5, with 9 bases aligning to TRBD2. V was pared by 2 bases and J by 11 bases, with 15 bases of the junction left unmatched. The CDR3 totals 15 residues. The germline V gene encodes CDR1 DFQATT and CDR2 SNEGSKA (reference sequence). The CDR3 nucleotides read TGCAGTGCTAGACAGACTAGCGGAAACTACAATGAGCAGTACTTC. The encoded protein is CSARQTSGNYNEQYF.

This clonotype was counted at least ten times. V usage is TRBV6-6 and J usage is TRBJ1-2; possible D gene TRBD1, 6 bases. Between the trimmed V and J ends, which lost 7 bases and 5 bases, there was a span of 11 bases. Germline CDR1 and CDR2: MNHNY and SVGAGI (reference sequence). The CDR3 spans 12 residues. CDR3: CASTAGDYGYTF. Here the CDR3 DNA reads TGTGCCAGCACCGCAGGGGATTATGGCTACACCTTC.

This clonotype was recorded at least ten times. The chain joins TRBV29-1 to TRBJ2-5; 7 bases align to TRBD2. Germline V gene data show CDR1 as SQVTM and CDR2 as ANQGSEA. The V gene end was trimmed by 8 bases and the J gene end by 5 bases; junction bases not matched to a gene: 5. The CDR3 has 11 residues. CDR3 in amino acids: CSPWEGETQYF. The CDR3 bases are TGCAGCCCTTGGGAGGGGGAGACCCAGTACTTC. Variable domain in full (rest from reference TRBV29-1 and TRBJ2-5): SAVISQKPSRDICQRGTSLTIQCQVDSQVTMMFWYRQQPGQSLTLIATANQGSEATYESGFVIDKFPISRPNLTFSTLTVSNMSPEDSSIYLCSPWEGETQYFGPGTRLLVL.

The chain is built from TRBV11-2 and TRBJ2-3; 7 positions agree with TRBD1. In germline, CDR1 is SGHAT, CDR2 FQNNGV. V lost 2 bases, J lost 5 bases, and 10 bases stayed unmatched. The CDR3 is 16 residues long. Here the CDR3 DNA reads TGTGCCAGCAGCTTAACAGGGGTTTTAGAGCGAGATACGCAGTATTTT. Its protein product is CASSLTGVLERDTQYF.

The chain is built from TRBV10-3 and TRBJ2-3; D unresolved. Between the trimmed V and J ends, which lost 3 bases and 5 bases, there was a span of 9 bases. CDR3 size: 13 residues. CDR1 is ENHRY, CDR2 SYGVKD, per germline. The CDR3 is CAISDSRQDTQYF. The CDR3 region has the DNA TGTGCCATCAGTGACTCGCGGCAAGATACGCAGTATTTT.